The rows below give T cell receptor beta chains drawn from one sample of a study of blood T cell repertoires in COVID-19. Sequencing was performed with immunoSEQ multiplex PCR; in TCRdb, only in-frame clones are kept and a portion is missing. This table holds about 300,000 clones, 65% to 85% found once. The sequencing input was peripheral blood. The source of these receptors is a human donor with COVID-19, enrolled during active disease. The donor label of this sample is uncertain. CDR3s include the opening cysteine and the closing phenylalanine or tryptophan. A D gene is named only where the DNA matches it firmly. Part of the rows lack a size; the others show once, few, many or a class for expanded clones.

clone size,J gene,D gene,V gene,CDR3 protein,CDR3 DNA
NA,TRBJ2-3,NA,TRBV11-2,CASSLGSGGTDTQYF,TGTGCCAGCAGCTTAGGAAGCGGTGGCACAGATACGCAGTATTTT
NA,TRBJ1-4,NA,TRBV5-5,CASSLSPDEKLFF,TGTGCCAGCAGCTTGAGTCCAGATGAAAAACTGTTTTTT
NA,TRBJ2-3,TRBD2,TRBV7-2,CASTLAASRTDTQYF,TGTGCCAGCACCCTAGCGGCTTCGCGCACAGATACGCAGTATTTT
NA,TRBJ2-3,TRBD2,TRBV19,CASSMGLAGDIAATDTQYF,TGTGCCAGTAGTATGGGACTAGCGGGAGATATCGCCGCCACAGATACGCAGTATTTT
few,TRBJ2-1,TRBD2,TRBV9,CASSVRLAGRDEQFF,TGTGCCAGCAGCGTGAGACTAGCGGGGAGGGATGAGCAGTTCTTC
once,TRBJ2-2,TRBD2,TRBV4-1,CASSHGAGAVAGELFF,TGCGCCAGCAGCCACGGAGCGGGAGCGGTAGCCGGGGAGCTGTTTTTT
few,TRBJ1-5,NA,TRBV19,CASRLRGQPQHF,TGTGCCAGTAGACTCCGGGGACAGCCCCAGCATTTT
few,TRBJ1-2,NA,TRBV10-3,CAISGGRGDYGYTF,TGTGCCATCAGTGGGGGCAGGGGCGACTATGGCTACACCTTC
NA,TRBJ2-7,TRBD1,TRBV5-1,CASSFATGQGALSEQYF,TGCGCCAGCAGCTTTGCGACGGGACAGGGGGCGCTGAGTGAGCAGTACTTC
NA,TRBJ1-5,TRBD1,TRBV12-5,CASGHTFGDRQQNQPQHF,TGTGCTAGTGGCCATACCTTCGGGGACAGACAACAAAATCAGCCCCAGCATTTT
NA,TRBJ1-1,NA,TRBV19,CASSMPGLNTEAFF,TGTGCCAGTAGTATGCCGGGGTTGAACACTGAAGCTTTCTTT
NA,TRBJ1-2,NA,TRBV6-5,CASSYQGTANYGYTF,TGTGCCAGCAGTTACCAGGGGACGGCTAACTATGGCTACACCTTC
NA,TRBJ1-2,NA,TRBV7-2,CASSPGSRFRGYTF,TGTGCCAGCAGCCCTGGTTCGAGGTTTCGGGGCTACACCTTC
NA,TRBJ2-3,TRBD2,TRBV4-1,CASSQLLAGPDTQYF,TGCGCCAGCAGCCAGCTACTAGCGGGACCAGATACGCAGTATTTT
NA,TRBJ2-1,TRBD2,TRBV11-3,CASSKGRANNEQFF,TGTGCCAGCTCGAAAGGGAGGGCTAACAATGAGCAGTTCTTC
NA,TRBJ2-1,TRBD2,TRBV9,CASSVGVAGGHSSYNEQFF,TGTGCCAGCAGCGTAGGAGTTGCGGGGGGGCACAGCTCCTACAATGAGCAGTTCTTC
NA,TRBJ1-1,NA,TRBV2,CASSERVSTEAFF,TGTGCCAGCAGTGAACGGGTTAGTACTGAAGCTTTCTTT
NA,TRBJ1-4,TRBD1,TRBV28,CASSSGQGFEKLFF,TGTGCCAGCAGTTCGGGACAGGGGTTTGAAAAACTGTTTTTT
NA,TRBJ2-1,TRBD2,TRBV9,CASSVDSGAYNEQFF,TGTGCCAGCAGCGTAGATAGCGGGGCTTACAATGAGCAGTTCTTC
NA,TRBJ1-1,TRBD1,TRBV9,CASSGGQATPRNTEAFF,TGTGCCAGCAGCGGGGGACAGGCCACCCCCCGCAACACTGAAGCTTTCTTT
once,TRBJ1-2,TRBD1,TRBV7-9,CASSQQGGHGYTF,TGTGCCAGCAGCCAGCAAGGGGGCCACGGCTACACCTTC
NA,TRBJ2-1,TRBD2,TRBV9,CASSVASGSPNEQFF,TGTGCCAGCAGCGTAGCCAGCGGGAGCCCTAATGAGCAGTTCTTC
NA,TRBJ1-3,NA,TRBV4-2,CASSQEFGRGNTIYF,TGTGCCAGCAGCCAAGAATTTGGCAGGGGAAACACCATATATTTT
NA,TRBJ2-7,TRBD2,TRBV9,CASTMGSGTSGSSSYEQYF,TGTGCCAGCACCATGGGATCCGGGACTAGCGGGAGCTCCTCCTACGAGCAGTACTTC
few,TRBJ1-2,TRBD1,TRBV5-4,CASSQGQNYGYTF,TGTGCCAGCAGCCAGGGACAGAACTATGGCTACACCTTC
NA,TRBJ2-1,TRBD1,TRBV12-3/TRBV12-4,CATTGGPYNEQFF,TGTGCCACCACAGGGGGCCCCTACAATGAGCAGTTCTTC
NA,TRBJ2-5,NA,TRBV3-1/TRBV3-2,CASSPLRETQYF,TGTGCCAGCAGCCCGCTGAGGGAGACCCAGTACTTC
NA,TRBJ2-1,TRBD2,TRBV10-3,CATAIAGEGYNEQFF,TGTGCCACAGCCATAGCGGGAGAGGGTTACAATGAGCAGTTCTTC
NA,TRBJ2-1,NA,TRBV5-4,CASKSRRSSPYPKYNEQFF,TGTGCCAGCAAGTCAAGGCGGTCTAGCCCTTACCCGAAGTACAATGAGCAGTTCTTC
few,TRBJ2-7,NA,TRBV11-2,CASSPSGADHYEQYF,TGTGCCAGCAGCCCGTCGGGAGCGGATCACTACGAGCAGTACTTC
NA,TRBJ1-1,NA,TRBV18,CASSPGRTEAFF,TGTGCCAGCTCACCAGGGCGCACTGAAGCTTTCTTT
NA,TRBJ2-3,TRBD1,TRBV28,CASTPWTGRTSTDTQYF,TGTGCCAGCACCCCGTGGACAGGCAGAACTAGCACAGATACGCAGTATTTT
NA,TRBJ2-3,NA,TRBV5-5,CASSWRGTDTQYF,TGTGCCAGCAGCTGGAGAGGCACAGATACGCAGTATTTT
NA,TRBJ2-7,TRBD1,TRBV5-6,CASSPFDREYEQYF,TGTGCCAGCAGCCCTTTTGACAGGGAATACGAGCAGTACTTC
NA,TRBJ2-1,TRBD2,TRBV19,CASSAGVALEQFF,TGTGCCAGTAGTGCGGGAGTAGCCCTTGAGCAGTTCTTC
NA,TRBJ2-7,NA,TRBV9,CASSLGVGAYEQYF,TGTGCCAGCAGCTTAGGGGTAGGGGCCTACGAGCAGTACTTC
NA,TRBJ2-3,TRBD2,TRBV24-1,CATSGARTSGSSTDTQYF,TGTGCCACCAGTGGGGCCCGGACTAGCGGGTCTAGCACAGATACGCAGTATTTT
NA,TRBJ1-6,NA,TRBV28,CASSPARQGYNSPLHF,TGTGCCAGCAGTCCCGCGCGCCAGGGGTATAATTCACCCCTCCACTTT
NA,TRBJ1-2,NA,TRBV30,CAWSVQGSYGYTF,TGTGCCTGGAGTGTACAGGGCTCCTATGGCTACACCTTC
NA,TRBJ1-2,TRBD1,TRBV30,CACGRGRVYGYTF,TGTGCCTGCGGCAGGGGGCGCGTCTATGGCTACACCTTC
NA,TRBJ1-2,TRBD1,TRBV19,CASSIYRTGDGYTF,TGTGCCAGTAGTATTTATAGGACAGGGGATGGCTACACCTTC
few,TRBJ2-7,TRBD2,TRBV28,CASSFHLAVLSYEQYF,TGTGCCAGCAGTTTCCACCTAGCGGTCCTCTCCTACGAGCAGTACTTC
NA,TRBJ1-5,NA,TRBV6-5,CASSPPDQPQHF,TGTGCCAGCAGTCCCCCAGATCAGCCCCAGCATTTT
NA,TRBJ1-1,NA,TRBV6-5,CASIRTSNTEAFF,TGTGCCAGCATTAGAACGTCGAACACTGAAGCTTTCTTT
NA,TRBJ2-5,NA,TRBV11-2,CASSSNDRPQETQYF,TGTGCCAGCAGCTCGAATGACAGGCCTCAAGAGACCCAGTACTTC
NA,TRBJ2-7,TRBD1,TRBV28,CASSFGTVVGEQYF,TGTGCCAGCAGTTTTGGGACAGTCGTTGGGGAGCAGTACTTC
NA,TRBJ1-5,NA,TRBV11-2,CASSLGAHSNQPQHF,TGTGCCAGCAGCTTAGGGGCCCATAGCAATCAGCCCCAGCATTTT
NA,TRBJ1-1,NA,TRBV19,CASRGGATLNTEAFF,TGTGCCAGCCGGGGAGGGGCTACCCTCAACACTGAAGCTTTCTTT
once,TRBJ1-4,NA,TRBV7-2,CASSLAASQINEKLFF,TGTGCCAGCAGCTTAGCGGCAAGTCAGATTAATGAAAAACTGTTTTTT
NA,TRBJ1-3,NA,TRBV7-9,CASSSTLSGGYTIYF,TGTGCCAGCAGCTCAACCCTGTCTGGGGGGTACACCATATATTTT
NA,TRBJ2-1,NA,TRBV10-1,CASSPHTGNTYNEQFF,TGCGCCAGCAGTCCACATACAGGGAACACCTACAATGAGCAGTTCTTC
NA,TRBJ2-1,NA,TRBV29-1,CSVVSVYNEQFF,TGCAGCGTTGTTTCCGTTTACAATGAGCAGTTCTTC
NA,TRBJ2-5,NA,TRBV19,CASSIGQRQETQYF,TGTGCCAGTAGTATAGGACAGAGGCAAGAGACCCAGTACTTC
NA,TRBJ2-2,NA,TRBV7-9,CASSFSANTGELFF,TGTGCCAGCAGCTTCAGCGCGAACACCGGGGAGCTGTTTTTT
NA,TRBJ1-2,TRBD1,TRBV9,CASGQGSANYGYTF,TGTGCCAGCGGACAGGGGAGTGCTAACTATGGCTACACCTTC
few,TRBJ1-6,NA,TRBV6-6,CASSYDRNAYNSPLHF,TGTGCCAGCAGTTACGACAGGAACGCCTATAATTCACCCCTCCACTTT
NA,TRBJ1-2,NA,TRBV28,CASGQQPNYGYTF,TGTGCCAGCGGGCAGCAGCCCAACTATGGCTACACCTTC
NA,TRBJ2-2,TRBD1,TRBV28,CASSWGTGLSTGELFF,TGTGCCAGCAGTTGGGGGACAGGCTTGAGCACCGGGGAGCTGTTTTTT
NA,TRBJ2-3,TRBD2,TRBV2,CASSVRTSGRMRTDTQYF,TGTGCCAGCAGTGTGAGGACTAGCGGGAGGATGAGGACAGATACGCAGTATTTT